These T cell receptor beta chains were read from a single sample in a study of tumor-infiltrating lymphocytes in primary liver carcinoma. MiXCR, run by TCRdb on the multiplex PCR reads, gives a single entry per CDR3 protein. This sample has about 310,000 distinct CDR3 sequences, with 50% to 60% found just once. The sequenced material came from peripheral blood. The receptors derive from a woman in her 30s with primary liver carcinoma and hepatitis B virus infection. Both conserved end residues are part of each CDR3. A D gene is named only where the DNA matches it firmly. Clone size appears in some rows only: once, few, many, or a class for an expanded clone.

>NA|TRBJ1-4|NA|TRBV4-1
CASNQTRGSSEKLVF
TGCGCCAGCAACCAAACTAGGGGGTCGAGTGAAAAACTGGTTTTT
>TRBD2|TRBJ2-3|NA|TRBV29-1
CSVRLATIDTQYF
TGCAGCGTCAGACTAGCGACCATAGATACGCAATATTTT
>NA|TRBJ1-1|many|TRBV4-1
CASSHPGTNTEAFF
TGCGCCAGCAGCCATCCCGGGACCAACACTGAAGCTTTCTTT
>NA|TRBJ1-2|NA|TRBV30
CAWSVGTRSDYTF
TGTGCCTGGAGTGTCGGGACGCGTAGTGACTACACCTTC
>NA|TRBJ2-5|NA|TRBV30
CAWSVSERETQYF
TGTGCCTGGAGTGTTTCCGAGCGAGAGACCCAGTATTTC
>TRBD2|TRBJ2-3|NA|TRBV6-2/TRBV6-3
CAIRTQEDLAGDLDTRYF
TGTGCCATCCGGACTCAGGAAGACCTAGCGGGAGATCTAGATACACGGTATTTT
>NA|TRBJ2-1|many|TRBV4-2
CASSQESNEQFF
TGTGCCAGCAGCCAAGAATCCAATGAGCAGTTCTTC
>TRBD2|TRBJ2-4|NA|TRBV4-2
CASSQGGSGRAIVKNIQYF
TGTGCCAGCAGCCAAGGGGGGAGCGGGAGGGCCATAGTCAAAAACATTCAGTACTTC
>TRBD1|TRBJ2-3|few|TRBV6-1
CASSRDRGTDTQYF
TGTGCCAGCAGTAGGGACAGGGGCACAGATACGCAGTATTTT
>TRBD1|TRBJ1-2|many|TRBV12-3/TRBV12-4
CASSSLLTGTGYTF
TGTGCCAGCAGTTCCCTCCTGACAGGGACCGGCTACACCTTC
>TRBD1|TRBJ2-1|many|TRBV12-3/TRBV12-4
CASSPRTGAYNEQFF
TGTGCCAGCAGTCCCCGGACAGGGGCCTACAATGAGCAGTTCTTC
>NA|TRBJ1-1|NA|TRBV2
CASEQAIHTEAFF
TGTGCCAGCGAACAGGCAATACACACTGAAGCTTTCTTT
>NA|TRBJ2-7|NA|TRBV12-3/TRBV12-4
CGSSLGVGPGDEQYF
TGTGGCAGCAGTTTAGGTGTGGGACCGGGGGACGAGCAGTACTTC
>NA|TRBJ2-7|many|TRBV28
CASSFGRYYEQYF
TGTGCCAGCAGTTTTGGCAGATACTACGAGCAGTACTTC
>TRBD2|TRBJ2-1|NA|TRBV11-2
CASGLSGVTYNEQFF
TGTGCCAGCGGTCTTAGCGGGGTGACCTACAATGAGCAGTTCTTC
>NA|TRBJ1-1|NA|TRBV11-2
CVSSLAPWGYTEAFF
TGTGTCAGCAGCTTAGCCCCGTGGGGGTATACTGAAGCTTTCTTT
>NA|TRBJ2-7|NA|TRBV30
CAWRYGTYEQYF
TGTGCCTGGAGGTACGGGACCTACGAGCAGTACTTC
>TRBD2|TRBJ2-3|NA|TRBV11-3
CASSDTGTSGSGSTDTQYF
TGCGCCAGCAGCGATACCGGGACTAGCGGGAGTGGTAGCACAGATACGCAGTATTTT
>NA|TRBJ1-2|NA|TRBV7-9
CASSPGDSHRYGYTF
TGTGCCAGCAGCCCCGGAGACAGCCATCGGTATGGCTACACCTTC
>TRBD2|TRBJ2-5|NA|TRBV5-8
CASSNGLAGGQGTQYF
TGTGCCAGCAGCAACGGACTAGCGGGGGGACAAGGGACCCAGTACTTC
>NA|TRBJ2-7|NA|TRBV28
CASSLSARGVDEQYF
TGTGCCAGCAGTTTATCGGCCAGGGGTGTCGACGAGCAATACTTC
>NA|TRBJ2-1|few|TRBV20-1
CSASYRFRVTNEQFF
TGCAGTGCTAGCTACCGTTTCAGGGTAACGAATGAGCAGTTCTTC
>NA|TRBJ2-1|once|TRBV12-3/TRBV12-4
CASSSRQVGGNEQFF
TGTGCCAGCAGTTCCAGGCAGGTAGGAGGCAATGAGCAATTCTTC
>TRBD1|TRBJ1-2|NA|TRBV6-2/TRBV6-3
CANSLGTGGVYGYTF
TGTGCCAACAGTCTCGGGACAGGGGGAGTCTATGGCTACACCTTC
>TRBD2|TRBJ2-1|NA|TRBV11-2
CASSFSRLAVLGEQFF
TGTGCCAGCAGCTTTAGTCGACTAGCTGTCTTGGGTGAGCAGTTCTTC
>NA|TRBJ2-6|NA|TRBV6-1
CAISEGRSGANVLTF
TGTGCCATCAGTGAAGGGAGATCTGGGGCCAACGTCCTGACTTTC
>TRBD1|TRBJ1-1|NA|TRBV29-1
CSAGGTANTEAFF
TGCAGCGCCGGAGGGACAGCCAACACTGAAGCTTTCTTT
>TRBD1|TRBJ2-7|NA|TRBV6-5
CASSYRDSSSYEQDF
TGTGCCAGCAGTTACAGGGACAGTAGCTCCTACGAGCAGGACTTC
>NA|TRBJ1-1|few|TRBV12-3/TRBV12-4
CASSTTEAFF
TGTGCCAGCAGTACCACTGAAGCTTTCTTT
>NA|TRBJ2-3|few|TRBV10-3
CAISGRDSSTDTQYF
TGTGCCATCAGTGGCCGGGACTCGAGCACAGATACGCAGTATTTT
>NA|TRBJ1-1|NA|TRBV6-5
CASTTLKSPISPAFF
TGTGCCAGCACCACTTTGAAGAGTCCTATATCTCCAGCTTTCTTT
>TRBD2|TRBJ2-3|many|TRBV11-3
CASSFQGSGLADRTDTQYF
TGTGCCAGCAGCTTTCAAGGGAGCGGTCTAGCGGACCGCACAGATACGCAGTATTTT
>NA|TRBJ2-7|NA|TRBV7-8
CASSLGRGNEQYF
TGTGCCAGCAGCTTAGGCAGGGGTAACGAGCAGTACTTC
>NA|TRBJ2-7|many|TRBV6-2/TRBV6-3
CASGPMSLRQYF
TGTGCCAGCGGCCCCATGTCCCTCCGGCAGTACTTC
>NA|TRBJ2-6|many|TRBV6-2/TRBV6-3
CASSYAAGFGANVLTF
TGTGCCAGCAGTTACGCAGCGGGTTTCGGGGCCAACGTCCTGACTTTC
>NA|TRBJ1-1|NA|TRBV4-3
CASSQDLTGWTEAFF
TGCGCCAGCAGCCAAGATCTCACAGGATGGACTGAAGCTTTCTTT
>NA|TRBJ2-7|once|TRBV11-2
CASNLEGSGFGEHYF
TGTGCCAGCAACTTAGAGGGAAGTGGTTTCGGGGAGCATTACTTC
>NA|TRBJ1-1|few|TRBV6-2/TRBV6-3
CASIGQMNTEAFF
TGTGCCAGCATTGGGCAGATGAACACTGAAGCTTTCTTT
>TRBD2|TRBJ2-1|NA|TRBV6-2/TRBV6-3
CAISFYSWGTSGRNSYNEQFF
TGTGCCATCAGTTTTTATTCATGGGGGACTAGCGGGAGGAACTCCTACAATGAGCAGTTCTTC
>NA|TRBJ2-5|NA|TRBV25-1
CASSARRSGIRETQYF
TGTGCCAGCAGTGCGAGGAGATCGGGAATTCGAGAAACCCAGTACTTC
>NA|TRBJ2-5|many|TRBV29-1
CSVEGMETQYF
TGCAGCGTTGAGGGAATGGAGACCCAGTACTTC
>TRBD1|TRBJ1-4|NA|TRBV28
CASISTGRTEKLFF
TGTGCCAGCATCTCGACAGGGCGAACTGAAAAACTGTTTTTT
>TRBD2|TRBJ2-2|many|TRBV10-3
CAIRGLASGELFF
TGTGCCATCAGGGGACTAGCCTCCGGGGAGCTGTTTTTT
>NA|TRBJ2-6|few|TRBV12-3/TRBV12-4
CASREPGTGANVLTF
TGTGCCAGCAGGGAACCGGGTACTGGGGCCAACGTCCTGACTTTC
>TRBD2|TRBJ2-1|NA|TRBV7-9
CASSRTSWRNLYEQFF
TGTGCCAGCAGCCGGACTAGCTGGAGAAATCTATATGAGCAGTTCTTC
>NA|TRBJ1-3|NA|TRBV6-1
CASTIRGSGNTIYF
TGTGCCAGCACCATCAGGGGCTCTGGAAACACCATATATTTT
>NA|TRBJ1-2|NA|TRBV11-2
CASSLESGYIF
TGTGCCAGCAGCTTAGAAAGTGGTTACATCTTC
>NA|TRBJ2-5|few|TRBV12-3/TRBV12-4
CASSLRVRETQYF
TGTGCCAGCAGTCTCAGGGTGCGAGAGACCCAGTACTTC
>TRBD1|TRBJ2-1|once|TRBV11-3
CASSLRDRGGDQLF
TGTGCCAGCAGCTTACGCGACAGGGGCGGTGATCAGCTCTTC
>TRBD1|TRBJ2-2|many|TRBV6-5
CASSYGTGLGTGELFF
TGTGCCAGCAGTTACGGGACAGGGTTAGGCACCGGGGAGCTGTTTTTT
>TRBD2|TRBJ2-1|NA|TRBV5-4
CASSLGEGSPYYNEQSF
TGTGCCAGCAGCTTGGGGGAGGGGTCCCCCTATTACAATGAGCAGTCCTTC
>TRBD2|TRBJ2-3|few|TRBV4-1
CASSQDGGLAGTDTQYF
TGCGCCAGCAGCCAAGATGGGGGACTAGCGGGTACAGATACGCAGTATTTT
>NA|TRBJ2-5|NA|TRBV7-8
CASSLGDWGLGETQYF
TGTGCCAGCAGCTTGGGGGACTGGGGGCTTGGTGAGACCCAGTACTTC
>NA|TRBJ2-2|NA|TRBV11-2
CANSLDLGRGPMAGELFF
TGTGCCAACAGCTTAGACTTGGGCAGGGGCCCCATGGCCGGGGAGCTGTTTTTT
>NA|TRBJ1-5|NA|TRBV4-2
CASSQSDGWSGRQPQHF
TGTGCCAGCAGCCAATCTGACGGTTGGTCCGGGAGACAGCCCCAGCATTTT